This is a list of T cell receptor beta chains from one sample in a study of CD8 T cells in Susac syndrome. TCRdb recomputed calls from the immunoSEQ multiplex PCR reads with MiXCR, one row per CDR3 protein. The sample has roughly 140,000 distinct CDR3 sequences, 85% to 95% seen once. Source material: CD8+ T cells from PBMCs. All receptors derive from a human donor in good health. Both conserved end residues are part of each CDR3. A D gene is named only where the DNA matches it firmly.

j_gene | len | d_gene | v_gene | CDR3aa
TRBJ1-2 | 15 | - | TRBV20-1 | CSARDPRGSYYGYTF
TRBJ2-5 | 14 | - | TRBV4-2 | CASTPDRDWETQYF
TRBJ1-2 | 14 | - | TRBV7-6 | CASSLGGTVYGYTF
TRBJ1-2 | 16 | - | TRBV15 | CATSPRSGVLYNGYTF
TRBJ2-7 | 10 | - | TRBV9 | CASGGSEQYF
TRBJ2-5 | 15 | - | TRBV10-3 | CAISESIDFQETQYF
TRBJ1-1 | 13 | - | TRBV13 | CASSSGLEAEAFF
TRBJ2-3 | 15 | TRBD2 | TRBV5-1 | CATQTSGSKTDTQYF
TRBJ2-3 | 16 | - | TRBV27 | CASSQSPYPSTDTQYF
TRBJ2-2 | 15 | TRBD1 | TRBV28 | CASSYSGGITGELFF
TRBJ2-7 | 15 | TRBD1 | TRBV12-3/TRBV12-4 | CASSYPGTGLYEQYF
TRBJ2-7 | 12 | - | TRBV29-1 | CSVQTFTYEQYF
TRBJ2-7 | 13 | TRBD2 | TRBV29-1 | CSVGGTSDYEQYF
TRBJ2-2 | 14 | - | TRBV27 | CASRYQGNTGELFF
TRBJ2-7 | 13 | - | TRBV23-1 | CASSQMGSGEQYF
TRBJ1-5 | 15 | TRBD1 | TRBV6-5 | CASRGTGGTNQPQHF
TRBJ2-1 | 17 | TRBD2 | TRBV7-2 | CASSFPSGGSSYNEQFF
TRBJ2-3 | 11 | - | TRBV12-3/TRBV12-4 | CASMLSDTQYF